The rows below give T cell receptor beta chains drawn from one sample of a study of T cells in Graves' hyperthyroidism and ophthalmopathy. MiXCR, run by TCRdb on the multiplex PCR reads, gives a single entry per CDR3 protein. The sample gives about 200,000 distinct CDR3 sequences, around 16% of which show up once; over 35% is in the top ten. The sequenced material came from blood. The receptors shown here come from a man aged 40-49 years with Graves' hyperthyroidism. The CDR3 runs from the conserved cysteine through the conserved F or W. D genes are given only for firm matches. The size field is filled for only some rows; it gives once, few, many or a size class.

clone size | J gene | D gene | V gene | CDR3 protein | CDR3 DNA
many | TRBJ1-1 | TRBD1 | TRBV2 | CASSVGQVRAFF | TGTGCCAGCAGTGTGGGACAGGTTCGAGCTTTCTTT
many | TRBJ2-3 | TRBD2 | TRBV7-3 | CASSLGTSGTSTDTQYF | TGTGCCAGCAGCTTAGGGACTAGCGGTACTAGCACAGATACGCAGTATTTT
NA | TRBJ1-1 | NA | TRBV10-3 | CAISGGGNTEAFF | TGTGCCATCAGTGGTGGGGGGAACACTGAAGCTTTCTTT
many | TRBJ1-5 | NA | TRBV30 | CAWTAIHGNQPQHF | TGTGCCTGGACAGCAATACACGGCAATCAGCCCCAGCATTTT
many | TRBJ2-5 | NA | TRBV12-3/TRBV12-4 | CASRPSLTTVRTQYF | TGTGCCAGCAGGCCGTCCCTGACCACCGTGAGGACCCAGTACTTC
many | TRBJ2-1 | NA | TRBV7-9 | CASSLWAEGFGEQFF | TGTGCCAGCAGCTTATGGGCAGAGGGCTTCGGTGAGCAGTTCTTC
many | TRBJ2-7 | NA | TRBV11-2 | CASSLQLVYEQYF | TGTGCCAGCAGCTTACAACTCGTCTACGAGCAGTACTTC
NA | TRBJ1-2 | NA | TRBV25-1 | CASMNRNNYGYTF | TGTGCCAGCATGAACAGGAATAACTATGGCTACACCTTC
many | TRBJ2-5 | NA | TRBV28 | CASSFLDSLPYVETQYF | TGTGCCAGCAGTTTTCTGGACAGCCTTCCCTATGTGGAGACCCAGTACTTC
once | TRBJ1-5 | NA | TRBV2 | CASSEEGSHSNQPQHF | TGTGCCAGCAGTGAAGAGGGTTCTCATAGCAATCAGCCCCAGCATTTT
many | TRBJ2-5 | NA | TRBV15 | CATSRAGNRQETQYF | TGTGCCACCAGCAGAGCAGGGAACCGGCAAGAGACCCAGTACTTC
many | TRBJ2-3 | TRBD2 | TRBV3-1 | CASSQARLAGGLDTQYF | TGTGCCAGCAGCCAAGCCAGGCTAGCGGGGGGTTTAGATACGCAGTATTTT
many | TRBJ2-7 | TRBD1 | TRBV20-1 | CSARQGMVQYF | TGCAGTGCGAGACAGGGGATGGTGCAGTACTTC
NA | TRBJ1-3 | NA | TRBV7-9 | CASSLPTRDTIYF | TGTGCCAGCAGCTTACCTACGAGGGACACCATATATTTT
many | TRBJ2-7 | TRBD2 | TRBV5-1 | CASSPRLAGAVYEQYF | TGCGCCAGCAGCCCAAGACTAGCGGGGGCTGTCTACGAGCAGTACTTC
many | TRBJ1-3 | NA | TRBV3-1 | CASSQDLNSGNTIYF | TGTGCCAGCAGCCAAGATTTGAACTCTGGAAACACCATATATTTT
many | TRBJ1-5 | NA | TRBV3-1 | CASSQGGRNQPQHF | TGTGCCAGCAGCCAAGGTGGGCGCAATCAGCCCCAGCATTTT
many | TRBJ1-1 | TRBD1 | TRBV5-4 | CASSARDRDRPEAFF | TGTGCCAGCAGCGCCCGGGACAGGGACCGACCTGAAGCTTTCTTT
NA | TRBJ1-4 | TRBD1 | TRBV4-2 | CASSQKQGRSEKLFF | TGTGCCAGCAGCCAAAAACAGGGGAGAAGTGAAAAACTGTTTTTT
NA | TRBJ2-5 | NA | TRBV12-3/TRBV12-4 | CASSSPEYSEQETQYF | TGTGCCAGCAGTTCACCTGAATACAGCGAACAAGAGACCCAGTACTTC
many | TRBJ2-7 | NA | TRBV2 | CASGDYEQYF | TGTGCCAGCGGGGACTACGAGCAGTACTTC
many | TRBJ1-2 | NA | TRBV20-1 | CSARDRQTNYGYTF | TGCAGTGCTAGAGATCGACAGACCAACTATGGCTACACCTTC
NA | TRBJ1-4 | NA | TRBV12-3/TRBV12-4 | CASSSQGPLGNEKLFF | TGTGCCAGCAGTTCACAGGGTCCGCTGGGTAATGAAAAACTGTTTTTT
few | TRBJ2-7 | NA | TRBV4-3 | CASSQEYRSYEQYF | TGCGCCAGCAGCCAAGAATACCGCTCCTACGAGCAGTACTTC
many | TRBJ2-7 | TRBD1 | TRBV28 | CASSLGTGVAYEQYF | TGTGCCAGCAGTTTAGGGACAGGAGTCGCCTACGAGCAGTACTTC
few | TRBJ1-1 | TRBD1 | TRBV4-3 | CASSQDLWDRGPGDTEAFF | TGCGCCAGCAGCCAAGATCTTTGGGACAGGGGCCCGGGGGACACTGAAGCTTTCTTT
NA | TRBJ2-2 | TRBD1 | TRBV6-1 | CASSDTTGTGLAGELFF | TGTGCCAGCAGTGACACCACCGGGACAGGGCTGGCAGGGGAGCTGTTTTTT
NA | TRBJ1-2 | TRBD1 | TRBV5-6 | CASSLETGGGYTF | TGTGCCAGCAGCTTGGAAACAGGGGGAGGCTACACCTTC
many | TRBJ1-1 | NA | TRBV30 | CAWTPYTEAFF | TGTGCCTGGACCCCGTACACTGAAGCTTTCTTT